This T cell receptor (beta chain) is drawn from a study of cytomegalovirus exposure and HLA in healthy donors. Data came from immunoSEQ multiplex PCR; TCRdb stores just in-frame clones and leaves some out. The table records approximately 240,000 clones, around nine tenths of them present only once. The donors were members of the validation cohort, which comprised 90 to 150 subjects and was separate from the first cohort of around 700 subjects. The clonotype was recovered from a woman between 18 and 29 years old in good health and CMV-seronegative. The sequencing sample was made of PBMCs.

The CDR3 is CASSLVLGGDGYTF. The CDR3 DNA reads TGTGCCAGCAGCTTGGTTTTAGGGGGCGATGGCTACACCTTC. V usage is TRBV5-4 and J usage is TRBJ1-2; 7 positions agree with TRBD1. CDR3 length: 14 amino acids. V was pared by 0 bases and J by 6 bases, with 5 bases of the junction left unmatched. Per the germline V gene, CDR1 is SGHNT and CDR2 is YYREEE (reference sequence).